The clone carrying this TCR beta chain was counted a few times. No antigen is known for it. The data were taken from a study of vaccination effects on CD4 cells after COVID-19. Study-level background: The ViraFEST assay expanded antigen-specific CD4+ T cells with viral peptide pools before sequencing. Post-vaccine sampling took place a median of 72 days after the second dose.

Study-wide points: Marked clonal contraction of infection- and vaccine-induced clones was seen late after vaccination.

Culture lasted roughly eleven days before CD4+ T cell isolation. Participants were given two doses of BNT162b2 or mRNA-1273 vaccine. It was on days 3 and 7 that half the medium was replaced with IL-2 medium. TCRdb's copy holds only in-frame clones and misses some; the assay was immunoSEQ multiplex PCR. The top ten hold roughly 2% of the sample, which has just under 75,000 clones, nearly 75% seen once. This CDR3 is 11 amino acids long. The genes are TRBV21-1 and TRBJ2-7; TRBD2, the D gene given by the table, was not confirmed from the DNA. TRBV21-1 is a recognized pseudogene. The receptor was derived from a human donor who received a COVID-19 vaccine. Sequencing used CD4+ T cells from PBMCs cultured without peptide, obtained after COVID-19 vaccination. The chain's CDR3 is CASSPRNEQYV. The CDR3 nucleotides read TGTGCCAGCAGCCCGCGGAACGAGCAGTACGTC.